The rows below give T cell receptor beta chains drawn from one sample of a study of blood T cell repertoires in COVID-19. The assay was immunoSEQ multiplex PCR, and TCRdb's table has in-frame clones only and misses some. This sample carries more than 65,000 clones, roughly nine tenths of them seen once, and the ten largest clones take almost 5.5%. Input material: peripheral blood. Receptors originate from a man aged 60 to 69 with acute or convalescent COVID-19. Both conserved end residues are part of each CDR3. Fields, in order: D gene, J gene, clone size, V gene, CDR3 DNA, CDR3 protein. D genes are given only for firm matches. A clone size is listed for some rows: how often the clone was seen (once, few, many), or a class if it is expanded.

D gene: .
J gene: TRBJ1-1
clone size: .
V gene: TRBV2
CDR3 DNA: TGTGCCAGCCGAGGGTCGCTCCTCCTTGGAAATGAAGCTTTCTTT
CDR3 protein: CASRGSLLLGNEAFF

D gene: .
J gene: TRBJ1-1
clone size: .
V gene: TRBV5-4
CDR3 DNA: TGTGCCAGCAGCTCCATTGGCAGGTTGAACACTGAAGCTTTCTTT
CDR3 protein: CASSSIGRLNTEAFF

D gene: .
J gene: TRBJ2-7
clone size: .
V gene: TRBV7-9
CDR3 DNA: TGTGCCAGCAGCTTAGTCGCGACTAGGGGGCCTCACGAGCAGTACTTC
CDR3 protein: CASSLVATRGPHEQYF

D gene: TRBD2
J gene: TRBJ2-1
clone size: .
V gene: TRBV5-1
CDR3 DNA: TGCGCCAGCAGCCCCGTTGTTAGCGGGAGGGGCAATGAGCAGTTCTTC
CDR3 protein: CASSPVVSGRGNEQFF

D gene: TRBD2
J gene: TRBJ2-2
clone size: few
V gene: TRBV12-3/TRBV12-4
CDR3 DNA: TGTGCCAGCAGTCCGGGGAGGGTCGGGGAGCTGTTTTTT
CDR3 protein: CASSPGRVGELFF

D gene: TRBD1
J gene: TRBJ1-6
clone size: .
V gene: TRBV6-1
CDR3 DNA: TGTGCCAGCAGTGAATATTGGACAGGGGGCAACTCACCCCTCCACTTT
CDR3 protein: CASSEYWTGGNSPLHF

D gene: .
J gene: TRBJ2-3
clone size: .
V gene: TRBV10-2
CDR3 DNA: TGCGCCAGCAGCAGAGGAGATACGCAGTATTTT
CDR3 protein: CASSRGDTQYF

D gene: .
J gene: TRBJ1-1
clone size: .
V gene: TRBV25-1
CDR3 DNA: TGTGCCAGCAGTGAATTCCCACCGGGGGGCACTGAAGCTTTCTTT
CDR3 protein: CASSEFPPGGTEAFF

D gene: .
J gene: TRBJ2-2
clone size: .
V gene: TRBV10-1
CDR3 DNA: TGCGCCACCGTTATGGCCTACACCGGGGAGCTGTTTTTT
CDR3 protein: CATVMAYTGELFF

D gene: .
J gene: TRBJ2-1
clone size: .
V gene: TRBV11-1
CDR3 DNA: TGTGCCAGCAGCCGGACTCTAAGCTCCTACAATGAGCAGTTCTTC
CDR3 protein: CASSRTLSSYNEQFF

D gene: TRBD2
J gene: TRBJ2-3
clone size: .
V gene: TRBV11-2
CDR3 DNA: TGTGCCAGCAGCCAAACCGGGGGGGGGACTAGCACAGATACGCAGTATTTT
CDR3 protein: CASSQTGGGTSTDTQYF

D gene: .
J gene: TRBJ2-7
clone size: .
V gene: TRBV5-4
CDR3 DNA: TGTGCCAGCAGCCCAGGGACCTACGAGCAGTACTTC
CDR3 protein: CASSPGTYEQYF

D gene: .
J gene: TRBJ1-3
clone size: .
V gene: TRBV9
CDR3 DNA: TGTGCCAGCAGCGTGACGAAGGGGGACTCTGGAAACACCATATATTTT
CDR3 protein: CASSVTKGDSGNTIYF

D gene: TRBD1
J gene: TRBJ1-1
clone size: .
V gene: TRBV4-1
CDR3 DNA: TGCGCCAGCAGCTCGCCCTCGGGACAGGGGGCCGGGCGGAGCACTGAAGCTTTCTTT
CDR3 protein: CASSSPSGQGAGRSTEAFF

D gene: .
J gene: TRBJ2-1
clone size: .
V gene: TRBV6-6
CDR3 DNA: TGTGCCAGCAGCCGATCGACAGGTTGGAGGTCCTACAATGAGCAGTTCTTC
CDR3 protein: CASSRSTGWRSYNEQFF

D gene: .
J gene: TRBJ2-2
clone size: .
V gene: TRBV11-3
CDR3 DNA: TGTGCCAGCAGCTTAGACAGGGAGAACACCGGGGAGCTGTTTTTT
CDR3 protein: CASSLDRENTGELFF

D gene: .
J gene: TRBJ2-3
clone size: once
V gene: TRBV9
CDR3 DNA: TGTGCCAGCAGCCCCAGCCCCGGACTCACCACAGATACGCAGTATTTT
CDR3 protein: CASSPSPGLTTDTQYF

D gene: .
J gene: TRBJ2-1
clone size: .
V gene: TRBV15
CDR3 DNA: TGTGCCACCAGCAGGGATAACAGGTACTACAATGAGCAGTTCTTC
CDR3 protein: CATSRDNRYYNEQFF

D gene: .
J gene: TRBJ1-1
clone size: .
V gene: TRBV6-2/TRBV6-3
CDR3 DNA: TGTGCCAGCAGTTCAATGAACACTGAAGCTTTCTTT
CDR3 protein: CASSSMNTEAFF

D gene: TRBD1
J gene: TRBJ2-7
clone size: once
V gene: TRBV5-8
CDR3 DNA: TGTGCCAGCAGCTTGGCGACAGGGGACGAGCAGTACTTC
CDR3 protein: CASSLATGDEQYF

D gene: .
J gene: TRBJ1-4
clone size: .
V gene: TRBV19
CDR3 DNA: TGTGCCAGTAGTACGCGGGCCGCCTGGGAAAAACTGTTTTTT
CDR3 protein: CASSTRAAWEKLFF

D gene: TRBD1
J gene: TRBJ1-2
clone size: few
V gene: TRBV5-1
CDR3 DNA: TGCGCCAGCAGCCCCAGGGGGCATGGCTACACCTTC
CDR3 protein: CASSPRGHGYTF

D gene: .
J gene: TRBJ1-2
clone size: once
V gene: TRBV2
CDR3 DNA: TGTGCCAGCAGTGTCGGGGTATATGGCTACACCTTC
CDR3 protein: CASSVGVYGYTF

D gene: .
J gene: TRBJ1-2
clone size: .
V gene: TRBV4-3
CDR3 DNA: TGCGCCAGCAGCCAAGATTGGGGCAGGACACACGGTGGCTACACCTTC
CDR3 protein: CASSQDWGRTHGGYTF

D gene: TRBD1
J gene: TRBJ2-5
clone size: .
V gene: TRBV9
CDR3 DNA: TGTGCCAGCAGCCCGGGGACAGGGGGCCAAGAGACCCAGTACTTC
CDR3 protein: CASSPGTGGQETQYF

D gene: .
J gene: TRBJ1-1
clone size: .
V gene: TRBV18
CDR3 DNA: TGTGCCAGCTCAGGACAATCCACTGAAGCTTTCTTT
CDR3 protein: CASSGQSTEAFF

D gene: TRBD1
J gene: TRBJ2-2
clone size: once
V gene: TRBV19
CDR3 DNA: TGTGCCAGTGTACGAGGGACAGGGATCACCGGGGAGCTGTTTTTT
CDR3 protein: CASVRGTGITGELFF

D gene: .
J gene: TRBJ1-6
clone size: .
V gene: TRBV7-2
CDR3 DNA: TGTGCCAGCAGCCCCGGGGGGGGCCCTCAAAATTCACCCCTCCACTTT
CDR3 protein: CASSPGGGPQNSPLHF

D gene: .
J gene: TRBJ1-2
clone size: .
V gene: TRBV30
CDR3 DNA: TGTGCCTGGAGTGCAACAGGGAAAAGTGGCTACACCTTC
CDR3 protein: CAWSATGKSGYTF

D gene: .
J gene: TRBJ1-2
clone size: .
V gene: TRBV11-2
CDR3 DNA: TGTGCCAGCAGCCAAGCTTACTTAAGGGCGGGTGGCTACACCTTC
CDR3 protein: CASSQAYLRAGGYTF

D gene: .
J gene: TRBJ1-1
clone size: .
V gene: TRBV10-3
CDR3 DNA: TGTGCCATCAGTAGCCCTCAGGGTTCCACTGAAGCTTTCTTT
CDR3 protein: CAISSPQGSTEAFF

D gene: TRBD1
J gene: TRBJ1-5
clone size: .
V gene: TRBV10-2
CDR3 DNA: TGCGCCAGCAGAAGGACAGGGTCCGATCAGCCCCAGCATTTT
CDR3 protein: CASRRTGSDQPQHF

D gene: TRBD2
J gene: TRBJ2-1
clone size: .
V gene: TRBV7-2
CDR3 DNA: TGTGCCAGCAGCGGCCGGACTAGCGGGGGATATGAGCAGTTCTTC
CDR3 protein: CASSGRTSGGYEQFF

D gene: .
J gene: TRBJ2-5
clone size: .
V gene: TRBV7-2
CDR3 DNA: TGTGCCAGCAGACGGGGACTCCAAGAGACCCAGTACTTC
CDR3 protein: CASRRGLQETQYF

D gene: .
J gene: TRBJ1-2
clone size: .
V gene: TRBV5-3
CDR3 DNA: TGTGCCAGATTTGACAGGAGTGTGAACTATGGCTACACCTTC
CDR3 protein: CARFDRSVNYGYTF

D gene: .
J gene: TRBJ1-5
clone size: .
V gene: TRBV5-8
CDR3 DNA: TGTGCCAGCAGCCCGGCCGGGGATAGCAATCAGCCCCAGCATTTT
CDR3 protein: CASSPAGDSNQPQHF

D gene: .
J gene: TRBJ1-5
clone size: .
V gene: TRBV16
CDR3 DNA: TGTGCCAGCAGCCGATCTGGGGCAGATCAGCCCCAGCATTTT
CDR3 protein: CASSRSGADQPQHF

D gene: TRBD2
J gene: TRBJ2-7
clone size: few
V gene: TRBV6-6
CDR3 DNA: TGTGCCAGCCGCCTGGGACTAGCGGGGGCCGAGCAGTACTTC
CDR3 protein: CASRLGLAGAEQYF

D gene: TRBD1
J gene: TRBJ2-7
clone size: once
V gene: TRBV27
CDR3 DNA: TGTGCCAGCAGTCCCCCCACAGGGTCGGGTCTGGGGACAGGGAGCGAGCAGTACTTC
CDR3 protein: CASSPPTGSGLGTGSEQYF

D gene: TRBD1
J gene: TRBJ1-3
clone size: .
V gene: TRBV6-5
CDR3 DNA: TGTGCCAGCAGTTTTACAGGGGGCGGTCGAAACACCATATATTTT
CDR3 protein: CASSFTGGGRNTIYF

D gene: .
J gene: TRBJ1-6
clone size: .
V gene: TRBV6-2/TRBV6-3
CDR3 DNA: TGTGCCAGCAGTTCCAGGGGTCATAATTCACCCCTCCACTTT
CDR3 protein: CASSSRGHNSPLHF

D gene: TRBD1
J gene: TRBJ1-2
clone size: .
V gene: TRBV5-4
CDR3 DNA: TGTGCCAGCAGCCGACAGGGGGCGGGTGGCTACACCTTC
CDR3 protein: CASSRQGAGGYTF

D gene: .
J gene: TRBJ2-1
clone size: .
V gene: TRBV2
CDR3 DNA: TGTGCCAGCAGTGGGACAGGAGGGAATGAGCAGTTCTTC
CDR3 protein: CASSGTGGNEQFF

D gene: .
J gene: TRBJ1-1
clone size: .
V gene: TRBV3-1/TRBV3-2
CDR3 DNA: TGTGCCAGCAGCCGCAGGGGAAGGGCTGAAGCTTTCTTT
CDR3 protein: CASSRRGRAEAFF

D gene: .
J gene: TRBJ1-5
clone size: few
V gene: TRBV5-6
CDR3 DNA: TGTGCCAGCAGCTCCAGGGATCAGCCCCAGCATTTT
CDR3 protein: CASSSRDQPQHF

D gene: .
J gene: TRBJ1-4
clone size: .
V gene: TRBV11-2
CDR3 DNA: TGTGCCAGCAGCCACACAGTTGGGGGCTCCGGCGAAAAACTGTTTTTT
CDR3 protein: CASSHTVGGSGEKLFF

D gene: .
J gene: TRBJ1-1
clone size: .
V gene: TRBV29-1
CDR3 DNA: TGCAGCGTTGTGCGTCGGGGAGTGATGAACACTGAAGCTTTCTTT
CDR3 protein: CSVVRRGVMNTEAFF

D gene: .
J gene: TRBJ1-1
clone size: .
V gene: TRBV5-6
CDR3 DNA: TGTGCCAGCAGCCAAGTGGAGTTGAGGAACACTGAAGCTTTCTTT
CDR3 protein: CASSQVELRNTEAFF

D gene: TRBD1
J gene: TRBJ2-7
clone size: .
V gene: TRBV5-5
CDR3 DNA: TGTGCCAGCAGCTTGCGGTCAGGGGGCTCCGAGCAGTACTTC
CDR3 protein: CASSLRSGGSEQYF

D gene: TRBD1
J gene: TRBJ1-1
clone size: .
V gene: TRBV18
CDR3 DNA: TGTGCCAGCAGACAGGGGGTGAACACTGAAGCTTTCTTT
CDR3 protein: CASRQGVNTEAFF